These 31 T cell receptor beta chains came from one sample sequenced in a study of beta chain features in type 1 diabetes. Of the isolated RNA, all was reverse transcribed, and so the sequenced material was expressed TCRB transcripts. Clones were read by immunoSEQ multiplex PCR, and TCRdb kept only the in-frame ones, dropping some. Altogether 900,000 or so clones are present, about 17% being singletons, with the ten largest covering 0.023%. The sample consisted of naive CD4+ T cells from blood. Source of these receptors: a woman younger than 30 in good health.

The CDR3 spells CASSLRGQDTYEQYF. The CDR3 nucleotides are TGTGCCAGCAGCTTACGGGGACAGGACACCTACGAGCAGTACTTC. This chain joins TRBV7-2 and TRBJ2-7, with TRBD1 identical over 8 bases. The CDR3 is 15 residues long. With V trimmed by 2 bases and J by 2 bases, 5 bases remained unmatched. Looked up from germline, CDR1 is SGHTA and CDR2 is FQGNSA.

This clone was counted a few times. The CDR3: CAISDAGRATEAFF. The CDR3, as DNA: TGTGCCATCAGTGATGCAGGGCGGGCCACTGAAGCTTTCTTT. The rearrangement joins TRBV10-3 to TRBJ1-1; TRBD1 might be the D (5 bases). CDR3 length equals 14 residues. The V and J ends lost 3 bases and 4 bases respectively, with 12 bases between them. The germline CDR1 and CDR2 sequences are ENHRY and SYGVKD.

The V gene is TRBV9, the J gene TRBJ2-2; possible D gene TRBD1, 6 bases. Germline V gene sequence: CDR1 SGDLS, CDR2 YYNGEE. CDR3 length: 13 amino acids. The V end lost 5 bases, the J end lost 4 bases, and 9 bases lay between the germline ends. CDR3 DNA: TGTGCCAGCAGGGGACAAACCACCGGGGAGCTGTTTTTT. Its translation: CASRGQTTGELFF. The full variable domain, its missing parts supplied by reference TRBV9 and TRBJ2-2, is DSGVTQTPKHLITATGQRVTLRCSPRSGDLSVYWYQQSLDQGLQFLIQYYNGEERAKGNILERFSAQQFPDLHSELNLSSLELGDSALYFCASRGQTTGELFFGEGSRLTVL.

A remark on this clone: The same CDR3 arises from other DNA sequences in this sample as well. J is TRBJ1-2 and V is TRBV18; D not resolved. Germline CDR1 and CDR2: KGHSH and LQKENI. This CDR3 region has 12 residues. Trimming left V 3 bases short and J 8 bases short, with 10 bases between. CDR3 DNA sequence: TGTGCCAGCTCACCGGTTGAAGGGGGCTACACCTTC. Its translation: CASSPVEGGYTF. Full variable domain (missing parts from reference TRBV18 and TRBJ1-2): NAGVMQNPRHLVRRRGQEARLRCSPMKGHSHVYWYRQLPEEGLKFMVYLQKENIIDESGMPKERFSAEFPKEGPSILRIQQVVRGDSAAYFCASSPVEGGYTFGSGTRLTVV.

The V and J genes are TRBV28 and TRBJ1-1; D perhaps matches TRBD1 (5 bases). V gave up 7 bases and J gave up 1 base, with 10 bases separating them. Germline V lookup: CDR1 MDHEN, CDR2 SYDVKM. The CDR3 totals 13 residues. Written as DNA, the CDR3 is TGTGCCAGCAAGCAGGGCGGGAACACTGAAGCTTTCTTT. Translating gives CASKQGGNTEAFF.

This rearrangement joins TRBV28 to TRBJ1-2, with unresolved D. Trimming removed 2 bases from V and 5 bases from J, with 9 bases in between. This CDR3 region has 13 residues. In germline, CDR1 is MDHEN, CDR2 SYDVKM. For the CDR3, the DNA is TGTGCCAGCAGTTTACTCAGCGGGTATGGCTACACCTTC. This codes for CASSLLSGYGYTF.

The V gene is TRBV7-8, the J gene TRBJ2-7, with a possible D match to TRBD2 (6 bases). The CDR3 is 15 amino acids. The V and J ends lost 4 bases and 7 bases respectively, with 20 bases between them. Germline V CDR1 and CDR2: SGHVS, FQNEAQ. The CDR3 spells CASSSRTNSEGEQYF. The CDR3 nucleotides are TGTGCCAGCAGCTCCCGGACTAATTCCGAGGGGGAGCAGTACTTC.

The rearrangement links TRBV2 to TRBJ2-1; 10 bases agree with TRBD2. Per germline, CDR1 SNHLY and CDR2 FYNNEI. Trimming removed 7 bases from V and 5 bases from J; junction bases left unmatched: 14. The CDR3 contains 17 residues. CDR3 amino acids: CASKEREGTKRNNEQFF. CDR3 sequence (DNA): TGTGCCAGCAAGGAGCGGGAGGGAACAAAAAGAAACAATGAGCAGTTCTTC.

This clone was detected a few times. The genes are TRBV4-3 and TRBJ2-1; 7 nucleotides match TRBD2. The ends lost 1 base at V and 10 bases at J; junction bases unmatched: 13. The CDR3 length is 16 residues. From germline, CDR1 is LGHNA and CDR2 YSLEER. CDR3 residues: CASSQAPSGLVREQFF. For the CDR3, the DNA is TGCGCCAGCAGCCAAGCTCCCTCAGGACTAGTAAGGGAGCAGTTCTTC.

V gene TRBV28 combines with J gene TRBJ2-5, with 10 bases aligning to TRBD2. In germline, CDR1 is MDHEN, CDR2 SYDVKM. The CDR3 has 17 residues. The V segment lost 3 bases and the J segment 5 bases; nucleotides outside the gene matches: 12. As DNA, the CDR3 is TGTGCCAGCAGTTTCCCCGCTAGCGGGAGTTCGGGTGAGACCCAGTACTTC. This gives the protein CASSFPASGSSGETQYF.

This clone was detected a few times. The J gene is TRBJ2-3, the V gene TRBV5-6; 7 bases are shared with TRBD1. The germline gives CDR1 SGHDT, CDR2 YYEEEE. This CDR3 region has 13 residues. Germline trimming cut 1 base from V and 6 bases from J; bases unmatched to any gene: 2. This CDR3 is CASSLTGADTQYF. The DNA of the CDR3 is TGTGCCAGCAGCTTGACAGGGGCCGATACGCAGTATTTT. Complete variable domain (other parts from reference TRBV5-6 and TRBJ2-3): DAGVTQSPTHLIKTRGQQVTLRCSPKSGHDTVSWYQQALGQGPQFIFQYYEEEERQRGNFPDRFSGHQFPNYSSELNVNALLLGDSALYLCASSLTGADTQYFGPGTRLTVL.

This clone was detected only a few times. V gene TRBV10-3 combines with J gene TRBJ1-4, with 10 bases lining up with TRBD1. The V segment lost 8 bases and the J segment 6 bases; nucleotides outside the gene matches: 3. CDR3 length: 13 amino acids. Germline values: CDR1 ENHRY, CDR2 SYGVKD. The CDR3 loop is CAIRDRGDEKLFF. The CDR3 DNA reads as TGTGCCATCCGGGACAGGGGTGATGAAAAACTGTTTTTT.

The chain joins TRBV28 to TRBJ2-7; no clear D. This CDR3 region has 14 residues. With 5 bases removed from V and 2 bases from J, the gap between germline ends came to 13 bases. The germline gives CDR1 MDHEN, CDR2 SYDVKM. CDR3 sequence reads: CASSLARGPYEQYF. The CDR3 DNA sequence: TGTGCCAGCAGTCTCGCTCGCGGCCCCTACGAGCAGTACTTC.

The J gene is TRBJ2-5, the V gene TRBV5-1; 11 bases are a match to TRBD2. V trimming: 4 bases; J trimming: 3 bases; junction bases outside the gene matches: 11. This CDR3 has 17 amino acids. From germline, CDR1 is SGHRS and CDR2 YFSETQ. The CDR3, as DNA: TGCGCCAGCAGCCGAGGCGGCGGGACTAGCGGCGAAGAGACCCAGTACTTC. It specifies CASSRGGGTSGEETQYF. The variable domain in full, completed from reference TRBV5-1 and TRBJ2-5, reads KAGVTQTPRYLIKTRGQQVTLSCSPISGHRSVSWYQQTPGQGLQFLFEYFSETQRNKGNFPGRFSGRQFSNSRSEMNVSTLELGDSALYLCASSRGGGTSGEETQYFGPGTRLLVL.

There are a few counts of this clone. The rearrangement uses TRBV14 and TRBJ2-3, with 7 bases aligning to TRBD2. Germline CDR1 and CDR2: SGHDN and FVKESK. The CDR3 runs to 17 residues. V trimming: 0 bases; J trimming: 5 bases; junction bases outside the gene matches: 11. For the CDR3, the DNA is TGTGCCAGCAGCCAAGACGGTTTGCGGGAGTTATTAGATACGCAGTATTTT. This gives the protein CASSQDGLRELLDTQYF.

In its sample, this clone was seen a few times. The sample has other DNA sequences that encode this CDR3 too. The V call is TRBV5-1, the J call TRBJ2-3; TRBD1 agrees at 7 bases. Germline V gene data show CDR1 as SGHRS and CDR2 as YFSETQ. The CDR3 loop spans 14 amino acids. Losses at the gene ends were 4 bases for V and 2 bases for J; bases not matched to a gene: 4. The CDR3 here is CASSTGQSTDTQYF. DNA of the CDR3: TGCGCCAGCAGCACGGGACAGTCCACAGATACGCAGTATTTT.

As DNA, the CDR3 is TGCGCCAGCGCTTCGTTTTACTCTTCCCGGGACAGGGAAACCGTCTCCTACAATGAGCAGTTCTTC. Its translation: CASASFYSSRDRETVSYNEQFF. The chain has TRBV5-1 and TRBJ2-1; TRBD1 agrees at 9 bases. The V gene's germline CDR1 is SGHRS and CDR2 YFSETQ. The CDR3 extends over 22 amino acids. The junction had 26 bases not matched to a gene; V was cut back by 7 bases and J by 0 bases.

The rearrangement links TRBV13 to TRBJ2-1, with D perhaps matching TRBD1 (6 bases). The germline V gene encodes CDR1 PRHDT and CDR2 FYEKMQ (reference sequence). Trimming left V 5 bases short and J 8 bases short, with 19 bases between. This CDR3 is 15 amino acids long. CDR3 nucleotides: TGTGCCAGCAGCAGGACCCATTACTCAGGGGATGAGCAGTTCTTC. Its translation: CASSRTHYSGDEQFF.

This clone came up a few times. The V call is TRBV5-6, the J call TRBJ2-2, with 9 bases matching TRBD2. With V trimmed by 4 bases and J by 5 bases, 9 bases remained unmatched. The CDR3 runs to 16 residues. Per germline, CDR1 SGHDT and CDR2 YYEEEE. DNA for the CDR3: TGTGCCAGCAGCCCGCAGGGACTAGCTCCAACCGGGGAGCTGTTTTTT. Translated, it gives CASSPQGLAPTGELFF.

The rearrangement uses TRBV12-5 and TRBJ2-1, with a weak D call TRBD2 (6 bases). Deletions cut 1 base from V and 7 bases from J, with 23 bases between. This CDR3 has 18 residues. Germline V gives CDR1 LGHNT, CDR2 FRNRAP. CDR3 bases: TGTGCTAGTGGTTTGGCCAAACTAAGCTACGGGGGAAAAAATGAGCAGTTCTTC. Protein product: CASGLAKLSYGGKNEQFF.

The CDR3 loop is CASSKSGTTMQFF. The CDR3 DNA sequence: TGTGCCAGCAGTAAATCAGGGACTACGATGCAGTTCTTC. V gene TRBV27 combines with J gene TRBJ2-1, with 7 nucleotides matching TRBD2. J was trimmed by 12 bases and V by 5 bases; bases with no gene match: 10. The germline gives CDR1 MNHEY, CDR2 SMNVEV (reference sequence). The CDR3 sequence is 13 residues long.

The rearrangement joins TRBV6-5 to TRBJ2-6, with a weak D call TRBD1 (5 bases). The germline CDR1 and CDR2 sequences are MNHEY and SVGAGI. The CDR3 spans 16 residues. Trimming shortened V by 4 bases and J by 2 bases, and 12 bases separated the two germline ends. The CDR3 coding sequence is TGTGCCAGCAGTTCCAGGGAAGGGGCTGGGGCCAACGTCCTGACTTTC. It encodes CASSSREGAGANVLTF.

In regard to this clone: One junction end disagrees with the germline gene, perhaps due to a read error. The chain recombines TRBV5-4 with TRBJ2-3; D not resolved. CDR1 is SGHNT and CDR2 is YYREEE in the germline V gene (reference sequence). The CDR3 runs 13 residues. CDR3 in DNA: TGCGCCAGCAGCCAAGCCGCCACAGATACGCAGTATTTT. Amino acids: CASSQAATDTQYF. The variable domain in full, completed from reference TRBV5-4 and TRBJ2-3, reads ETGVTQSPTHLIKTRGQQVTLRCSSQSGHNTVSWYQQALGQGPQFIFQYYREEENGRGNFPPRFSGLQFPNYSSELNVNALELDDSALYLCASSQAATDTQYFGPGTRLTVL.

The chain joins TRBV28 to TRBJ1-2; D call uncertain. Trimming took off 6 bases at V and 5 bases at J, with 10 bases between the two ends. The CDR3 loop spans 12 amino acids. Germline V gene sequence: CDR1 MDHEN, CDR2 SYDVKM. CDR3 sequence: CASSSGRYGYTF. In nucleotides, the CDR3 is TGTGCCAGCAGCTCCGGGAGGTATGGCTACACCTTC.

This clone was detected only a few times. The gene calls are TRBV7-2 and TRBJ2-3; 8 positions match TRBD2. In germline, CDR1 is SGHTA, CDR2 FQGNSA. The CDR3 sequence is 16 residues long. After removal of 6 bases from V and 3 bases from J, the junction contained 11 bases not matched to a gene. CDR3 nucleotides: TGTGCCAGCAGACGTACTAGCGGCCAAGTGACAGATACGCAGTATTTT. Its protein product is CASRRTSGQVTDTQYF.

This clone was counted a few times. V and J are TRBV28 and TRBJ2-7, with D possibly being TRBD2 (6 bases). Trimming took 5 bases from V and 5 from J, leaving 10 bases between them. CDR3 length equals 12 residues. The germline CDR1 and CDR2 sequences are MDHEN and SYDVKM. The CDR3 region is CASSHGSHEQYF. DNA for the CDR3: TGTGCCAGCAGTCACGGGAGCCACGAGCAGTACTTC.

Only a few counts were recorded for this clone. CDR3 nucleotides: TGTGCCAGCAGCCCCACGTGGGCGGGCACCGGGGAGCTGTTTTTT. Translated, it gives CASSPTWAGTGELFF. This sequence joins TRBV6-6 and TRBJ2-2, with a tentative D call TRBD2 (5 bases). The germline gives CDR1 MNHNY, CDR2 SVGAGI (reference sequence). The CDR3 extends over 15 amino acids. Trimming removed 6 bases at V and 4 bases at J, with 15 bases between.

This clone turned up a few times. The chain has TRBV7-8 and TRBJ2-3; tentatively, D is TRBD2 (6 bases). The CDR3 has 14 residues. Germline CDR1 SGHVS, CDR2 FQNEAQ. V was cut by 7 bases and J by 7 bases, with 18 bases left in between. In DNA form, the CDR3 reads TGTGCCAGCAACCCAGGAAACGGGGGAAATACGCAGTATTTT. This sequence encodes CASNPGNGGNTQYF.

V and J are TRBV10-3 and TRBJ2-7; D gene ambiguous. V shed 7 bases and J shed 4 bases, with 8 bases lying between them. Germline V gene sequence: CDR1 ENHRY, CDR2 SYGVKD. This CDR3 region has 11 residues. CDR3 DNA: TGTGCCATCACCGATGATTACGAGCAGTACTTC. Translating it yields CAITDDYEQYF.

This clone was picked up a small number of times. This chain uses TRBV11-1 with TRBJ2-2, with 8 positions matching TRBD1. Germline V lookup: CDR1 SGHAT, CDR2 FQDESV (reference sequence). J lost 4 bases, V lost 5 bases, and 6 bases had no gene match. The CDR3 contains 15 residues. Here the CDR3 DNA reads TGTGCCAGCAGCACCAGGACAGGGATCACCGGGGAGCTGTTTTTT. This translates into CASSTRTGITGELFF.

This clone was seen only a few times. V and J are TRBV9 and TRBJ2-1, with TRBD2 identical over 7 bases. The V gene end was trimmed by 0 bases and the J gene end by 7 bases; junction bases not matched to a gene: 7. Germline lookup yields CDR1 SGDLS and CDR2 YYNGEE. The CDR3 totals 15 residues. CDR3 nucleotides: TGTGCCAGCAGCGTAGTGGCGGGAGTAGGGAATGAGCAGTTCTTC. Protein: CASSVVAGVGNEQFF. The full variable domain, with the rest looked up from reference TRBV9 and TRBJ2-1, is DSGVTQTPKHLITATGQRVTLRCSPRSGDLSVYWYQQSLDQGLQFLIQYYNGEERAKGNILERFSAQQFPDLHSELNLSSLELGDSALYFCASSVVAGVGNEQFFGPGTRLTVL.